The 8 T cell receptor beta chains listed next were all sequenced from one sample in a study of CD8 T cells in ankylosing spondylitis. TCRdb reanalysed the 5' RACE reads using MiXCR and keeps one entry per CDR3 protein. Of roughly 230,000 distinct CDR3 sequences in the sample, approximately 20% are singletons; the top ten hold under 40%. The sequencing input was blood, either unsorted or a sorted T cell fraction (not recorded which). Source of these receptors: a male donor with ankylosing spondylitis or in good health (not recorded which).

The table lists this clonotype with a few counts. This chain connects TRBV20-1 to TRBJ2-1; TRBD1 agrees at 9 bases. The germline gives CDR1 DFQATT, CDR2 SNEGSKA (reference sequence). The CDR3 is 17 amino acids. J gave up 1 base and V 1 base, and 8 bases lay outside the gene matches. The CDR3 region is CSARAIRGQGSYNEQFF. CDR3 sequence (DNA): TGCAGTGCTAGAGCGATTAGGGGACAGGGTTCCTACAATGAGCAGTTCTTC.

This clonotype showed up just a few times. V usage is TRBV5-4 and J usage is TRBJ2-2, with 7 bases fitting TRBD1. This CDR3 contains 14 residues. The germline gives CDR1 SGHNT, CDR2 YYREEE (reference sequence). Trimming cost V 7 bases and J 0 bases; bases outside gene matches: 3. The CDR3 DNA sequence: TGTGCCAGCCAGGGGGAAGCGAACACCGGGGAGCTGTTTTTT. Protein: CASQGEANTGELFF.

This clonotype was picked up many times. The chain recombines TRBV4-2 with TRBJ2-1; 7 positions agree with TRBD2. The trim removed 1 base at V and 5 bases at J, leaving 5 bases unmatched. The CDR3 length is 15 residues. Germline V gives CDR1 LGHNA, CDR2 YNFKEQ. CDR3 sequence (DNA): TGTGCCAGCAGCCAAGTCCCGGGACTAAACAATGAGCAGTTCTTC. This encodes CASSQVPGLNNEQFF.

The chain recombines TRBV6-5 with TRBJ2-1, with D perhaps TRBD1 or TRBD2 (5 bases each). V was pared by 2 bases and J by 8 bases, with 13 bases between. The CDR3 is made up of 14 amino acids. Germline CDR1 reads MNHEY; CDR2 reads SVGAGI. The CDR3 loop is CASSYGTGTDEQFF. In DNA form, the CDR3 reads TGTGCCAGCAGTTACGGGACGGGGACGGATGAGCAGTTCTTC.

This chain joins TRBV6-5 and TRBJ1-5; D uncertain. V lost 0 bases and J lost 7, with 10 bases in between. The V gene's germline CDR1 is MNHEY and CDR2 SVGAGI. The CDR3 extends over 14 amino acids. The CDR3 spells CASSYSGVGQPQHF. The CDR3 bases are TGTGCCAGCAGTTACTCTGGGGTTGGACAGCCCCAGCATTTT.

The CDR3 nucleotides are TGTGCCATCAGTGGGGGAGTAGGACTAGCGGGAGTACGCGAGCAGTTCTTC. It is translated as CAISGGVGLAGVREQFF. The J gene is TRBJ2-1, the V gene TRBV10-3; 13 bases line up with TRBD2. Germline V gene lookup returns CDR1 ENHRY and CDR2 SYGVKD. The V gene end was trimmed by 4 bases and the J gene end by 10 bases; junction bases not matched to a gene: 13. The length of the CDR3 is 17 residues.

The chain links TRBV4-1 to TRBJ1-4, with D hard to call. The ends were cut back, 4 bases at V and 8 bases at J, with 11 bases in the middle. The CDR3 has 13 amino acids. The germline V gene has CDR1 MGHRA and CDR2 YSYEKL. The CDR3 loop is CASSLRSEEKLFF. For the CDR3, the DNA is TGCGCCAGCAGCCTTCGATCGGAAGAAAAACTGTTTTTT.

The chain recombines TRBV6-2 or TRBV6-3 with TRBJ2-7; 7 nucleotides match TRBD2. V lost 6 bases to trimming and J lost 3 bases; unmatched junction nucleotides: 5. Germline V CDR1 and CDR2: MNHEY, SVGEGT. The CDR3 contains 13 residues. The CDR3 nucleotides are TGTGCCAGCAGCCGTGGGACTAACTACGAGCAGTACTTC. Residues: CASSRGTNYEQYF.